This T cell receptor beta chain originates from a study of blood T cell repertoires in COVID-19. Germline V gene lookup returns CDR1 LNHDA and CDR2 SQIVND (reference sequence). V was clipped by 4 bases and J by 6 bases; unmatched bases: 8. The CDR3 sequence is 15 residues long. Method: immunoSEQ multiplex PCR; TCRdb's copy keeps in-frame clones and lacks some. This sample carries under 200,000 clones, about 82% of them seen once, and the ten largest clones take 5% to 7%. Sequencing input: PBMCs or T cells enriched from blood (not recorded which). The chain carries TRBV19 and TRBJ1-1, with 10 bases aligning to TRBD1. The source is a man in his forties with acute COVID-19. CDR3 DNA: TGTGCCAGTAGTAAGGGACAGGGGTCACCTTCTGAAGCTTTCTTT. Protein sequence: CASSKGQGSPSEAFF.